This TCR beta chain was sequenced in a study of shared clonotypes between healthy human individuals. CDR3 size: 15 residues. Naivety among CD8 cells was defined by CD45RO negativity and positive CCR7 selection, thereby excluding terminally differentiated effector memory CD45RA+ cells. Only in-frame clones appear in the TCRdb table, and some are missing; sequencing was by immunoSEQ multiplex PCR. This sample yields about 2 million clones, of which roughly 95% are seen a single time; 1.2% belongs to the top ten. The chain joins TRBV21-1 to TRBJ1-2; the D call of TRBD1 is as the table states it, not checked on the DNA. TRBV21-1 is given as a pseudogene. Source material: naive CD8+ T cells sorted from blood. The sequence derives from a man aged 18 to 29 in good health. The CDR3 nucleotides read TGTGCCAGCCTTGGTACCGGGACAGAAAACTATGGCTACACCTTC. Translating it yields CASLGTGTENYGYTF.